The 24 T cell receptor beta chains below come from one sample, sequenced in a study of cytomegalovirus exposure and HLA in healthy donors. PCR employed 60 Vbeta and 13 Jbeta primers. Here immunoSEQ multiplex PCR was the method, and the copy in TCRdb shows in-frame clones only, minus some. The data show some 96,000 clones, roughly 80% seen once. The sample was PBMCs. The receptor set was obtained from a woman aged 55-69 years in good health and CMV-seronegative.

The genes are TRBV10-3 and TRBJ1-1; unclear D gene. The germline CDR1 and CDR2 sequences are ENHRY and SYGVKD. Trimming took off 7 bases at V and 7 bases at J, with 10 bases between the two ends. The CDR3 loop spans 11 amino acids. The CDR3 spells CAIMVEGEAFF. In DNA, the CDR3 is TGTGCCATCATGGTAGAGGGTGAAGCTTTCTTT.

V usage is TRBV6-5 and J usage is TRBJ2-7; 11 bases are shared with TRBD1. The germline V gene has CDR1 MNHEY and CDR2 SVGAGI. The CDR3 is 14 residues long. J was trimmed by 3 bases and V by 6 bases; bases with no gene match: 4. The CDR3 protein is CASSLGQGGYEQYF. Written as DNA, the CDR3 is TGTGCCAGCAGCCTGGGACAGGGGGGCTACGAGCAGTACTTC.

This chain connects TRBV30 to TRBJ1-1; TRBD1 might be the D (5 bases). Per the germline V gene, CDR1 is GTSNPN and CDR2 is SVGIG (reference sequence). V was cut by 5 bases and J by 7 bases, with 20 bases left in between. This CDR3 spans 14 amino acids. CDR3 amino acids: CAWVAADSAFEAFF. The CDR3 bases are TGTGCCTGGGTGGCCGCAGACAGCGCTTTTGAAGCTTTCTTT.

The DNA for the CDR3 is TGTGCCAGCAGCTTGAGGGGGGGCAGCACAGATACGCAGTATTTT. Its translation is CASSLRGGSTDTQYF. The V call is TRBV5-4, the J call TRBJ2-3; D possibly corresponds to TRBD2 (7 bases). Per the germline V gene, CDR1 is SGHNT and CDR2 is YYREEE (reference sequence). The CDR3 has 15 amino acids. V was pared by 1 base and J by 0 bases, with 9 bases between.

The rearrangement joins TRBV10-1 to TRBJ2-1; D is possibly TRBD2 (5 bases). V was clipped by 1 base and J by 0 bases, with 10 bases between them. Germline CDR1 WNHNN, CDR2 SYGVQD (reference sequence). CDR3 length: 16 amino acids. CDR3 protein: CASSELSAGSYNEQFF. The CDR3 DNA sequence: TGCGCCAGCAGTGAGTTATCGGCGGGCTCCTACAATGAGCAGTTCTTC.

The J gene is TRBJ2-7, the V gene TRBV30, with 7 bases identical to TRBD2. V gave up 3 bases and J gave up 0 bases; unmatched junction bases: 8. Per the germline V gene, CDR1 is GTSNPN and CDR2 is SVGIG (reference sequence). The CDR3 consists of 15 residues. CDR3 nucleotide sequence: TGTGCCTGGAGGCGGAGAAGCGGGGCCTCCTACGAGCAGTACTTC. This gives the protein CAWRRRSGASYEQYF. The whole variable domain, filled in from reference TRBV30 and TRBJ2-7, reads SQTIHQWPATLVQPVGSPLSLECTVEGTSNPNLYWYRQAAGRGLQLLFYSVGIGQISSEVPQNLSASRPQDRQFILSSKKLLLSDSGFYLCAWRRRSGASYEQYFGPGTRLTVT.

This clone was observed a single time. V is TRBV7-9 and J is TRBJ2-1; TRBD2 matches 7 bases. Trimming removed 8 bases from V and 0 bases from J; junction bases left unmatched: 7. Germline V gene data show CDR1 as SEHNR and CDR2 as FQNEAQ (reference sequence). The length of the CDR3 is 15 residues. Written as DNA, the CDR3 is TGTGCCAGCGTGGGAGGGGCCGCCTCCTACAATGAGCAGTTCTTC. Amino acids: CASVGGAASYNEQFF.

The J gene is TRBJ2-5, the V gene TRBV5-1; D uncertain. The V and J ends lost 4 bases and 3 bases respectively, with 10 bases between them. There are 13 residues in the CDR3. Per germline, CDR1 SGHRS and CDR2 YFSETQ. CDR3 bases: TGCGCCAGCAGCACCCGGGTGGAAGAGACCCAGTACTTC. Translated, it gives CASSTRVEETQYF.

The chain recombines TRBV7-9 with TRBJ1-6, with a weak D call TRBD1 (5 bases). Trimming took off 2 bases at V and 7 bases at J, with 15 bases between the two ends. CDR1 and CDR2 (germline): SEHNR, FQNEAQ (reference sequence). The CDR3 loop spans 16 amino acids. CDR3 protein: CASSLWVRQGNSPLHF. CDR3 coding DNA: TGTGCCAGCAGCTTATGGGTCCGTCAGGGAAATTCACCCCTCCACTTT.

The chain uses TRBV29-1 and TRBJ1-1; possible D gene TRBD1, 5 bases. The germline gives CDR1 SQVTM, CDR2 ANQGSEA. Trimming left V 4 bases short and J 3 bases short, with 9 bases between. The CDR3 spans 12 residues. CDR3 bases: TGCAGCGTTGGTTTCAGGGACACTGAAGCTTTCTTT. This translates into CSVGFRDTEAFF.

The chain is built from TRBV6-5 and TRBJ1-1; D not certain. This CDR3 comprises 14 residues. Trimming removed 0 bases from V and 1 base from J, with 6 bases in between. The germline CDR1 and CDR2 sequences are MNHEY and SVGAGI. The CDR3 nucleotides read TGTGCCAGCAGTTACTCGGCAGGGAACACTGAAGCTTTCTTT. This gives the protein CASSYSAGNTEAFF.

In this sample, this clone turned up once. The CDR3 here is CASSLGLAGGEQFF. In DNA, the CDR3 is TGTGCCAGCAGCTTGGGACTAGCGGGAGGGGAGCAGTTCTTC. This chain connects TRBV5-6 to TRBJ2-1, with 14 bases aligning to TRBD2. V lost 0 bases and J lost 10; bases outside the gene matches: 0. Germline CDR1 reads SGHDT; CDR2 reads YYEEEE. The CDR3 is 14 residues long.

The J gene is TRBJ2-1, the V gene TRBV2; D gene uncertain. Between the trimmed V and J ends, which lost 4 bases and 10 bases, there was a span of 8 bases. The germline V gene has CDR1 SNHLY and CDR2 FYNNEI. There are 11 residues in the CDR3. As DNA, the CDR3 is TGTGCCAGCAGTGTTCATCGGGAGCAGTTCTTC. Amino acid sequence: CASSVHREQFF.

The chain employs TRBV5-1 and TRBJ1-2; 11 bases fit TRBD1. The germline V gene has CDR1 SGHRS and CDR2 YFSETQ. Unmatched junction bases numbered 5, after V lost 1 base and J lost 0 bases. The CDR3 extends over 17 amino acids. The CDR3 spells CASSLRTGGSANYGYTF. CDR3 DNA: TGCGCCAGCAGCTTGAGGACAGGGGGCTCAGCTAACTATGGCTACACCTTC.

The chain uses TRBV7-2 and TRBJ2-7, with a tentative D call TRBD2 (6 bases). Trimming pared 1 base from V and 3 bases from J, leaving 10 bases between. Looked up from germline, CDR1 is SGHTA and CDR2 is FQGNSA. CDR3 length: 14 residues. CDR3 residues: CASSLGGLRYEQYF. The CDR3, as DNA: TGTGCCAGCAGCTTAGGGGGACTTCGCTACGAGCAGTACTTC.

The rearrangement links TRBV7-9 to TRBJ2-5; 15 bases agree with TRBD2. Germline V CDR1 and CDR2: SEHNR, FQNEAQ (reference sequence). Losses at the gene ends were 3 bases for V and 1 base for J; bases not matched to a gene: 6. The CDR3 length is 18 residues. The CDR3 nucleotides are TGTGCCAGCAGCTTGGGGACTAGCGGGAGGCCTCCCCAAGAGACCCAGTACTTC. This gives the protein CASSLGTSGRPPQETQYF.

This clone was detected once. The gene calls are TRBV7-9 and TRBJ2-5; weak D call: TRBD2 (6 bases). Germline V lookup: CDR1 SEHNR, CDR2 FQNEAQ (reference sequence). With 5 bases removed from V and 1 base from J, the gap between germline ends came to 17 bases. The CDR3 consists of 16 residues. The CDR3 region is CASSTIGGFVQETQYF. For the CDR3, the DNA is TGTGCCAGCAGCACCATCGGGGGATTTGTCCAAGAGACCCAGTACTTC.

This chain uses TRBV6-5 with TRBJ1-4; a weak D match, TRBD1 (5 bases). Looked up from germline, CDR1 is MNHEY and CDR2 is SVGAGI. The CDR3 has 15 amino acids. The V end was cut by 5 bases, the J end by 6 bases, with 16 bases between. The CDR3 loop reads CASSLAGVGDEKLFF. The CDR3 DNA reads TGTGCCAGCAGTCTCGCGGGGGTGGGGGATGAAAAACTGTTTTTT.

V gene TRBV5-4 combines with J gene TRBJ1-1; D might be TRBD1 (5 bases). The V gene lost 1 base and the J gene lost 1 base, with 8 bases spanning the gap. The CDR3 length is 14 residues. Germline-derived CDR1 and CDR2 are SGHNT and YYREEE (reference sequence). The DNA of the CDR3 is TGTGCCAGCAGCTTGATCGGGGGGAACACTGAAGCTTTCTTT. Protein sequence: CASSLIGGNTEAFF.

The chain links TRBV27 to TRBJ1-2; TRBD1 agrees at 7 bases. V dropped 1 base and J dropped 6; count of bases not matched to a gene: 2. This CDR3 region has 13 residues. The germline CDR1 and CDR2 sequences are MNHEY and SMNVEV (reference sequence). DNA of the CDR3: TGTGCCAGCAGTTTATTGACAGGGAATGGCTACACCTTC. Its protein product is CASSLLTGNGYTF.

The chain links TRBV5-1 to TRBJ2-5; TRBD2 aligns across 11 bases. CDR3 length: 14 amino acids. Trimming cost V 2 bases and J 6 bases; bases outside gene matches: 3. Germline loops: CDR1 SGHRS, CDR2 YFSETQ. The CDR3: CASSFTSGSKTQYF. In DNA form, the CDR3 reads TGCGCCAGCAGCTTTACTAGCGGGAGTAAGACCCAGTACTTC.

In DNA form, the CDR3 reads TGTGCCAGCAAGCCCGGGACTAGCGTTTACGAGCAGTACTTC. It translates to CASKPGTSVYEQYF. The chain carries TRBV27 and TRBJ2-7; 10 positions match TRBD2. Germline CDR1 MNHEY, CDR2 SMNVEV (reference sequence). The V gene end was trimmed by 7 bases and the J gene end by 4 bases; junction bases not matched to a gene: 7. The CDR3 is 14 amino acids.

CDR3 sequence: CASSFRGYSYEQYF. CDR3 coding DNA: TGTGCCAGTAGTTTCAGGGGCTACTCCTACGAGCAGTACTTC. V and J are TRBV19 and TRBJ2-7; D is possibly TRBD1 (6 bases). The CDR3 contains 14 residues. V was pared by 5 bases and J by 0 bases, with 11 bases between. CDR1 and CDR2 from the germline V gene are LNHDA and SQIVND (reference sequence).

This chain links TRBV11-2 with TRBJ2-7; 10 nucleotides match TRBD1. Trimming cost V 6 bases and J 0 bases; bases outside gene matches: 14. Germline lookup yields CDR1 SGHAT and CDR2 FQNNGV. The CDR3 has 18 residues. This CDR3 reads CASRPDRGYWDSSYEQYF. The CDR3 coding sequence is TGTGCCAGCAGACCGGACAGGGGGTACTGGGACAGCTCCTACGAGCAGTACTTC.